The 26 T cell receptor beta chains listed next were all sequenced from one sample in a study of blood T cells in healthy people across ages. Through a sample-barcoded 5' primer and a J-beta primer mix, a second PCR was run for about 6 to 11 cycles. TCRdb redid the calling of the 5' RACE reads with MiXCR, one entry per CDR3 protein. The sample consists of 1.5 million to 2 million distinct CDR3 sequences, roughly 28% of them appearing once. Sequenced material: blood. These receptors came from a woman aged 25 to 39 in good health.

A word on this clonotype: At one end the junction does not follow the germline gene, possibly because of a read error. The CDR3 loop is CASIPQGANTGERFF. For the CDR3, the DNA is TGTGCCAGCATCCCACAGGGAGCGAACACCGGGGAGCGGTTTTTT. The V and J genes are TRBV6-2 or TRBV6-3 and TRBJ2-2; D might be TRBD1 (6 bases). CDR1 and CDR2 from the germline V gene are MNHEY and SVGEGT. The CDR3 length is 15 residues.

This clonotype was seen a few times. This chain links TRBV4-2 with TRBJ2-3; TRBD2 matches 7 bases. The CDR3 is made up of 22 amino acids. The junction had 21 bases not matched to a gene; V was cut back by 0 bases and J by 0 bases. CDR1 LGHNA and CDR2 YNFKEQ come from the germline V gene. CDR3 DNA: TGTGCCAGCAGCCAAGACCCCTTTTTATCGCGGGGGAAACTATCTAGCACAGATACGCAGTATTTT. Its translation is CASSQDPFLSRGKLSSTDTQYF.

A few counts support this clonotype. The V and J genes are TRBV28 and TRBJ1-5; a weak D match, TRBD1 (5 bases). V was trimmed by 4 bases and J by 3 bases, leaving 13 bases between them. The germline gives CDR1 MDHEN, CDR2 SYDVKM. This CDR3 spans 15 amino acids. The CDR3 reads CASSWGYRNNQPQHF. The CDR3 DNA follows: TGTGCCAGCAGTTGGGGGTACAGGAACAATCAGCCCCAGCATTTT.

This chain links TRBV11-2 with TRBJ2-6; D is possibly TRBD2 (5 bases). Looked up from germline, CDR1 is SGHAT and CDR2 is FQNNGV. The CDR3 contains 20 residues. V was clipped by 0 bases and J by 0 bases, with 18 bases between them. The CDR3 protein is CASSLDGQPRGRSGANVLTF. The CDR3 nucleotides are TGTGCCAGCAGCTTAGATGGGCAGCCAAGAGGGCGCTCTGGGGCCAACGTCCTGACTTTC.

This clonotype was picked up many times. V and J are TRBV29-1 and TRBJ1-2, with a weak D call TRBD1 (5 bases). Germline V gene sequence: CDR1 SQVTM, CDR2 ANQGSEA. The CDR3 has 16 amino acids. V was cut by 3 bases and J by 2 bases, with 19 bases left in between. This CDR3 reads CSVDKGPDLPNYGYTF. DNA for the CDR3: TGCAGCGTTGATAAGGGGCCTGACCTCCCAAACTATGGCTACACCTTC.

The V and J genes are TRBV29-1 and TRBJ1-1; maybe TRBD1 (6 bases). V dropped 5 bases and J dropped 2 bases, with 12 bases sitting between them. The germline gives CDR1 SQVTM, CDR2 ANQGSEA. This CDR3 comprises 13 residues. The CDR3 region is CSVWRTVNTEAFF. CDR3 DNA: TGCAGCGTTTGGAGGACAGTCAACACTGAAGCTTTCTTT. Full variable domain (rest looked up from reference TRBV29-1 and TRBJ1-1): SAVISQKPSRDICQRGTSLTIQCQVDSQVTMMFWYRQQPGQSLTLIATANQGSEATYESGFVIDKFPISRPNLTFSTLTVSNMSPEDSSIYLCSVWRTVNTEAFFGQGTRLTVV.

This clonotype occurred many times. The chain couples TRBV7-2 to TRBJ2-7, with 12 bases fitting TRBD2. With 1 base clipped from V and 4 bases from J, the junction kept 2 bases outside the gene matches. This CDR3 has 15 amino acids. The V gene's germline CDR1 is SGHTA and CDR2 FQGNSA. DNA of the CDR3: TGTGCCAGCAGCTTAGATGGGACTAGCGGGTACGAGCAGTACTTC. The encoded protein is CASSLDGTSGYEQYF.

This chain connects TRBV5-5 to TRBJ2-3; maybe TRBD2 (5 bases). The V end lost 7 bases, the J end lost 0 bases, and 12 bases lay between the germline ends. CDR1 is SGHKS, CDR2 YYEKEE, per germline (reference sequence). This CDR3 has 14 residues. The CDR3 DNA reads TGTGCCAGCCTGATTTTAGCGAGCACAGATACGCAGTATTTT. This sequence encodes CASLILASTDTQYF.

The chain joins TRBV4-3 to TRBJ1-1; D is unclear. V lost 0 bases to trimming and J lost 1 base, with 9 bases between them. CDR1 is LGHNA, CDR2 YSLEER, per germline. The CDR3 loop spans 15 amino acids. The CDR3 sequence is CASSQDGRANTEAFF. CDR3 DNA: TGCGCCAGCAGCCAAGATGGTCGGGCGAACACTGAAGCTTTCTTT.

This chain connects TRBV28 to TRBJ2-3, with TRBD1 identical over 11 bases. V shed 4 bases and J 7 bases; nucleotides not matched to a gene: 10. The CDR3 is 16 amino acids. Germline V gene sequence: CDR1 MDHEN, CDR2 SYDVKM. The CDR3, as DNA: TGTGCCAGCAGTTCAGCTCGGACAGGGGGCGGTAATACGCAGTATTTT. Translating gives CASSSARTGGGNTQYF.

On this clonotype itself: One base away lies a much larger clone, so this may be a sequencing read error. V is TRBV15 and J is TRBJ2-3, with D unclear. CDR3 length: 12 residues. Germline V lookup: CDR1 LNHNV, CDR2 YYDKDF (reference sequence). CDR3: CATGRERDTQYF. The CDR3 bases are TGTGCCACCGGCAGAGAGAGAGATACGCAGTATTTT. Full variable domain (remainder filled in from reference TRBV15 and TRBJ2-3): DAMVIQNPRYQVTQFGKPVTLSCSQTLNHNVMYWYQQKSSQAPKLLFHYYDKDFNNEADTPDNFQSRRPNTSFCFLDIRSPGLGDTAMYLCATGRERDTQYFGPGTRLTVL.

The chain is built from TRBV2 and TRBJ2-7, with 7 positions matching TRBD2. Germline V gene sequence: CDR1 SNHLY, CDR2 FYNNEI. The V segment lost 6 bases and the J segment 0 bases; nucleotides outside the gene matches: 8. The CDR3 is made up of 15 amino acids. CDR3: CASSLLAPSSYEQYF. CDR3 coding DNA: TGTGCCAGCAGCCTACTAGCGCCTAGCTCCTACGAGCAGTACTTC.

This clonotype was counted only a few times. The chain employs TRBV30 and TRBJ2-1, with TRBD2 as a possible D gene (6 bases). This CDR3 has 16 residues. Germline V CDR1 and CDR2: GTSNPN, SVGIG (reference sequence). Trimming left V 2 bases short and J 0 bases short, with 14 bases between. This CDR3 reads CAWSPAGRSSYNEQFF. The DNA for the CDR3 is TGTGCCTGGAGTCCAGCGGGCCGGAGCTCCTACAATGAGCAGTTCTTC. Using reference TRBV30 and TRBJ2-1 for the parts outside the CDR3, the full variable domain is SQTIHQWPATLVQPVGSPLSLECTVEGTSNPNLYWYRQAAGRGLQLLFYSVGIGQISSEVPQNLSASRPQDRQFILSSKKLLLSDSGFYLCAWSPAGRSSYNEQFFGPGTRLTVL.

This clonotype has a handful of counts. The J gene is TRBJ1-1, the V gene TRBV13; D gene uncertain. Germline V CDR1 and CDR2: PRHDT, FYEKMQ (reference sequence). This CDR3 region has 17 residues. The V end was cut by 0 bases, the J end by 10 bases, with 24 bases between. CDR3 residues: CASSLGLAGEIGAGAFF. The CDR3 DNA sequence: TGTGCCAGCAGCTTAGGCCTGGCAGGAGAGATCGGAGCTGGAGCTTTCTTT.

The J gene is TRBJ2-2, the V gene TRBV20-1, with D unclear. Trimming pared 6 bases from V and 4 bases from J, leaving 15 bases between. CDR3 length: 14 amino acids. The germline V gene has CDR1 DFQATT and CDR2 SNEGSKA (reference sequence). The CDR3 coding sequence is TGCAGTGCCAGTCGCGGTTCTTCCACCGGGGAGCTGTTTTTT. Its translation is CSASRGSSTGELFF.

CDR3: CSATGRRQSTDTQYF. Written as DNA, the CDR3 is TGCAGTGCTACCGGAAGGCGCCAAAGCACAGATACGCAGTATTTT. The rearrangement joins TRBV20-1 to TRBJ2-3; D is unresolved. The CDR3 runs 15 residues. Germline V gene lookup returns CDR1 DFQATT and CDR2 SNEGSKA (reference sequence). V was clipped by 4 bases and J by 0 bases, with 14 bases between them.

This chain joins TRBV18 and TRBJ2-7, with TRBD2 identical over 8 bases. The J call may not be correct, given that the DNA end is closer to TRBJ2-4. CDR1 KGHSH and CDR2 LQKENI come from the germline V gene. This CDR3 is built from 14 residues. Written as DNA, the CDR3 is TGTGCCAGCTCACCGGGAGCGGGAGATGGCATTCAGTACTTC. It is translated as CASSPGAGDGIQYF.

A remark on this clonotype: Since a much larger clone is just one base distant, this may be a read error. The V gene is TRBV5-1, the J gene TRBJ2-3, with D uncertain. The germline V gene has CDR1 SGHRS and CDR2 YFSETQ. CDR3 length: 16 amino acids. The CDR3 DNA reads as TGCACCAGCAGCTTGGCCGGAAGCGCGAACACAGATACGCAGTATTTT. Translating gives CTSSLAGSANTDTQYF.

The chain couples TRBV29-1 to TRBJ2-5; D unclear. The CDR3 consists of 14 residues. Trimming stripped 4 bases from V and 5 bases from J, with 17 bases between. CDR1 and CDR2 from the germline V gene are SQVTM and ANQGSEA. The CDR3 region is CSVGGRHTAETQYF. For the CDR3, the DNA is TGCAGCGTTGGAGGCAGACATACGGCGGAGACCCAGTACTTC.

V and J are TRBV12-3 or TRBV12-4 and TRBJ2-7; 7 bases are a match to TRBD2. The junction had 14 bases not matched to a gene; V was cut back by 5 bases and J by 4 bases. This CDR3 spans 16 amino acids. The CDR3 reads CASSPGGVWGGYEQYF. The CDR3 DNA is TGTGCCAGCAGTCCTGGAGGAGTCTGGGGGGGGTACGAGCAGTACTTC.

This clonotype was seen a handful of times. This chain uses TRBV18 with TRBJ2-3, with D uncertain. The CDR3 is 14 residues long. The V end lost 2 bases, the J end lost 2 bases, and 8 bases lay between the germline ends. CDR1 is KGHSH, CDR2 LQKENI, per germline. The CDR3, as DNA: TGTGCCAGCTCACCAGCCAGGACCACAGATACGCAGTATTTT. This gives the protein CASSPARTTDTQYF.

This chain connects TRBV10-2 to TRBJ1-1; D is uncertain. This CDR3 is 14 amino acids long. Trimming pared 6 bases from V and 2 bases from J, leaving 13 bases between. Germline values: CDR1 WSHSY, CDR2 SAAADI. The CDR3 DNA is TGCGCCAGCAGCCGAAGACAAACAAACACTGAAGCTTTCTTT. It specifies CASSRRQTNTEAFF.

This clonotype has a handful of counts. The chain carries TRBV2 and TRBJ2-7; 7 bases are shared with TRBD1. The CDR3 has 15 amino acids. Germline V gene lookup returns CDR1 SNHLY and CDR2 FYNNEI. The J segment lost 9 bases and the V segment lost 4 bases, leaving 15 bases of the junction unmatched. CDR3 sequence: CASSGSGTAPFGQYF. CDR3 bases: TGTGCCAGCAGTGGTTCCGGGACAGCCCCGTTTGGGCAGTACTTC. The full variable domain, in which reference TRBV2 and TRBJ2-7 provide the parts outside the CDR3, is EPEVTQTPSHQVTQMGQEVILRCVPISNHLYFYWYRQILGQKVEFLVSFYNNEISEKSEIFDDQFSVERPDGSNFTLKIRSTKLEDSAMYFCASSGSGTAPFGQYFGPGTRLTVT.

The chain joins TRBV20-1 to TRBJ2-1; 11 bases map to TRBD2. CDR3 length equals 13 residues. Looked up from germline, CDR1 is DFQATT and CDR2 is SNEGSKA (reference sequence). Germline trimming cut 5 bases from V and 10 bases from J; bases unmatched to any gene: 7. The CDR3 DNA sequence: TGCAGTGCTCGGACTAGCGGGCCTCTCGAGCAGTTCTTC. Translated: CSARTSGPLEQFF.

This chain links TRBV12-3 or TRBV12-4 with TRBJ1-5, with TRBD1 matching 9 bases. With 5 bases clipped from V and 3 bases from J, the junction kept 11 bases outside the gene matches. CDR3 length: 17 amino acids. Written as DNA, the CDR3 is TGTGCCAGCAGTCAAACCGGGACAGGGAGGGCCAATCAGCCCCAGCATTTT. Protein product: CASSQTGTGRANQPQHF.

The table lists this clonotype with a few counts. A much more abundant neighbour one base away suggests this may be a read error. The chain links TRBV29-1 to TRBJ2-7, with D possibly being TRBD2 (5 bases). This CDR3 comprises 15 residues. Germline loops: CDR1 SQVTM, CDR2 ANQGSEA. The CDR3 DNA is TGCAGCGTTGTCTTCCAAGCGGCAAATTCCTACGAGCGGTACTTC. Amino acid sequence: CSVVFQAANSYERYF.